These T cell receptor beta chains were read from a single sample in a study of post-analysis software for immune sequencing data. TCRdb called the PCR reads again in MiXCR, with one record for every CDR3 protein. The sample carries roughly 430,000 distinct CDR3 sequences, more than 30% recorded once. The sample taken for sequencing was blood. These receptors came from a girl aged 2-10 years with multiple sclerosis. CDR3s include the opening cysteine and the closing phenylalanine or tryptophan. D genes are given only for firm matches. Not all rows give a size; the values are once, few, many and, for expanded clones, a class.

>TRBV5-1|TRBJ2-5|-|-
TGCGCCAGCAGCTTTCTCTGGCAAGAGACCCAGTACTTC
CASSFLWQETQYF
>TRBV12-3/TRBV12-4|TRBJ1-4|-|few
TGTGCCAGCTTTTTATTAGGTGCAACTAATGAAAAACTGTTTTTT
CASFLLGATNEKLFF
>TRBV12-3/TRBV12-4|TRBJ2-7|-|-
TGTGCCAGCAGGCCAGGGCCTGGGGTCTTGGGCTACGAGCAGTACTTC
CASRPGPGVLGYEQYF
>TRBV7-9|TRBJ2-5|TRBD2|-
TGTGCCAGCAGCCGAAGCGGGGAAGAGACCCAGTACTTC
CASSRSGEETQYF
>TRBV7-9|TRBJ2-1|TRBD2|-
TGTGCCAGCAGCCCTCGGACTAGCGGGGCCTCCTACAATGAGCAGTTCTTC
CASSPRTSGASYNEQFF
>TRBV20-1|TRBJ2-1|TRBD2|-
TGCAGTGCTGCGGGACTAGCGTTGAATGAGCAGTTCTTC
CSAAGLALNEQFF
>TRBV4-1|TRBJ2-1|-|few
TGCGCCAGCAGCCAGTACCCCTACAATGAGCAGTTCTTC
CASSQYPYNEQFF
>TRBV12-3/TRBV12-4|TRBJ2-7|-|few
TGTGCCAGCAGTTTGAGCCGGGACTTAGGCCAGTACTTC
CASSLSRDLGQYF
>TRBV29-1|TRBJ2-3|-|few
TGCAGCGCAGGTCGGAGGGATATAGATACGCAGTATTTT
CSAGRRDIDTQYF
>TRBV14|TRBJ2-5|-|-
TGTGCCAGCAGCTCCTACAGGGAGCAGTACTTC
CASSSYREQYF
>TRBV3-1|TRBJ2-7|-|-
TGTGCCAGCAGCCAAGACCCCGGGCGTACGGGGGACGAGCAGTACTTC
CASSQDPGRTGDEQYF
>TRBV10-3|TRBJ2-5|TRBD2|-
TGTGCCATCAGTGGAGCGGGAGGAGGAGAGACCCAGTACTTC
CAISGAGGGETQYF
>TRBV3-1|TRBJ2-4|-|few
TGTGCCAGCAGCCAATCTTCTGGGTTAGAGCAGTACTTC
CASSQSSGLEQYF
>TRBV7-9|TRBJ2-1|-|-
TGTGCCAGCAGCTTAGTCGGTTCGGGCGGCACGACCTTTTACAATGAGCAGTTCTTC
CASSLVGSGGTTFYNEQFF
>TRBV28|TRBJ1-5|-|few
TGTGCCAGCAGTCCAGAAAGGGGACGGCCCCAGCATTTT
CASSPERGRPQHF
>TRBV20-1|TRBJ2-5|-|-
TGCAGTGCGCAAACCGGGGCACGGGAAACAGAGACCCAGTACTTC
CSAQTGARETETQYF
>TRBV7-2|TRBJ2-3|-|-
TGTGCCAGCAGCTTAGGCAGACGGAGCACCACAGATACGCAGTATTTT
CASSLGRRSTTDTQYF
>TRBV5-1|TRBJ2-1|-|-
TGCGCCAGCAACCCCCTGGGGGCCCGAGGAAGGAATGAGCAGTTCTTC
CASNPLGARGRNEQFF
>TRBV10-3|TRBJ2-3|TRBD1|-
TGTGCCAAACAAATTTCAGGGGGCCCAGATACGCAGTATTTT
CAKQISGGPDTQYF
>TRBV3-1|TRBJ1-2|TRBD1|-
TGTGCCAGCAGCCAGGGGACAGGGGTGGCAAAACCGAGCTACACCTTC
CASSQGTGVAKPSYTF
>TRBV28|TRBJ1-2|-|few
TGTGCCAGCCACCCATGGCTATGGGGGAGAGATGGCTACACCTTC
CASHPWLWGRDGYTF
>TRBV6-6|TRBJ2-7|TRBD2|-
TGTGCCAGCGCTGGGACTAGCGGACTCTACGAGCAGTACTTC
CASAGTSGLYEQYF
>TRBV6-1|TRBJ1-5|-|-
TGTGCCAGCAGTCGCCCAGGGGTGGGTCTTTCTAGCAATCAGCCCCAGCATTTT
CASSRPGVGLSSNQPQHF
>TRBV24-1|TRBJ1-5|TRBD1|-
TGTGCCACCAGTGATTCCGGGACAGGAAAGAAGCCCCAGCATTTT
CATSDSGTGKKPQHF
>TRBV7-8|TRBJ2-3|-|-
TGTGCCAGCAGCAGACTACTAGGATCCAGCACAGATACGCAGTATTTT
CASSRLLGSSTDTQYF
>TRBV12-3/TRBV12-4|TRBJ1-2|TRBD1|-
TGTGCCAGCAGTTTACTACAGGGGTTGGAGGGCTACACCTTC
CASSLLQGLEGYTF
>TRBV7-9|TRBJ2-5|-|few
TGTGCCGGCAGCCCCGGGGTGGATCAAGAGACCCAGTACTTC
CAGSPGVDQETQYF
>TRBV7-3|TRBJ2-1|TRBD2|-
TGTGCCAGCAGCTTGACTAGCGGGGGGGCCGAGCAGTTCTTC
CASSLTSGGAEQFF
>TRBV12-3/TRBV12-4|TRBJ2-5|-|-
TGTGCCAGCAGTTTGCAGGACCTAGAAGAGACCCAGTACTTC
CASSLQDLEETQYF
>TRBV2|TRBJ2-5|TRBD1|-
TGTGCCAGAACGGCAACAACCGGGACAGGGAGGGAGACCCAGTACTTC
CARTATTGTGRETQYF
>TRBV24-1|TRBJ2-6|-|-
TGTGCCACCAGTGACCGTAAACCCTCTGGGGCCAACGTCCTGACTTTC
CATSDRKPSGANVLTF
>TRBV11-2|TRBJ2-1|TRBD1|-
TGTGCCAGCAGACTACAGGGGGATGAGCAGTTCTTC
CASRLQGDEQFF
>TRBV28|TRBJ2-7|-|few
TGTGCCAGCAGTTTAGGTGCTGGATTCCCCTACGAGCAGTACTTC
CASSLGAGFPYEQYF
>TRBV20-1|TRBJ1-6|-|-
TGCAGTGCTAGGGCTTCTCGAACAACAGGGCTCAATTCACCCCTCCACTTT
CSARASRTTGLNSPLHF
>TRBV20-1|TRBJ1-5|TRBD1|-
TGCAGTGCCAGAGGACAGGGCGATCAGCCCCAGCATTTT
CSARGQGDQPQHF
>TRBV13|TRBJ2-3|-|few
TGTGCCAGCAGCCTAGGGGAGCGTAGCACAGATACGCAGTATTTT
CASSLGERSTDTQYF
>TRBV4-1|TRBJ2-7|-|-
TGCGCCAGCAGCCAAACGCGACAGAGTACCTACGAGCAGTACTTC
CASSQTRQSTYEQYF
>TRBV12-5|TRBJ2-5|TRBD2|-
TGTGCTAGTGGCCAAGGACTAGCGGGAAAAGAGACCCAGTACTTC
CASGQGLAGKETQYF
>TRBV28|TRBJ1-1|-|-
TGTGCCAGCAGCCGAAAACCCAACACTGAAGCTTTCTTT
CASSRKPNTEAFF
>TRBV7-9|TRBJ2-3|-|-
TGTGCCAGTGCCAGACCTAGCGCAGATACGCAGTATTTT
CASARPSADTQYF
>TRBV28|TRBJ2-3|-|-
TGTGCCAGCAGCTCGGGGGAGACAGATACGCAGTATTTT
CASSSGETDTQYF
>TRBV21-1|TRBJ2-1|-|-
TGTGCCAGCAGCAACGGGACTAGCGGTCGGAATGAGCAGTTCTTC
CASSNGTSGRNEQFF
>TRBV20-1|TRBJ1-5|-|-
TGCAGTGCTAGGGGTGACTATAGCAATCAGCCCCAGCATTTT
CSARGDYSNQPQHF
>TRBV7-9|TRBJ1-1|-|-
TGTGCCAGCAGCTTACTCGACGGTTCGGCTGAAGCTTTCTTT
CASSLLDGSAEAFF
>TRBV27|TRBJ1-4|-|-
TGTGCCGGCAAAAAAATGACGGTCTGGGGTGAAAAACTGTTTTTT
CAGKKMTVWGEKLFF
>TRBV20-1|TRBJ1-5|-|-
TGCAGTGCTAGAGGTGGGTTCTACCAGCCCCAGCATTTT
CSARGGFYQPQHF
>TRBV7-7|TRBJ2-2|-|once
TGTGCTAGCAGCTTAGACAGGAACACCGGGGAGCTGTTTTTT
CASSLDRNTGELFF
>TRBV6-5|TRBJ2-7|-|few
TGTGCCAGCAGTTACTCGATCGGGGGGCGCAGCTACGAGCAGTACTTC
CASSYSIGGRSYEQYF